The clone carrying this TCR beta chain showed up many times. Its antigen is currently unknown. TCRdb re-called the 5' RACE reads through MiXCR, storing one row per CDR3 protein. Among some 240,000 distinct CDR3 sequences listed, over 8.5% were seen once. This entry comes from a study of CD8 T cells in ankylosing spondylitis. From germline, CDR1 is LNHDA and CDR2 SQIVND (reference sequence). V was pared by 10 bases and J by 8 bases, with 15 bases between. CDR3 length equals 13 residues. General study findings and limits: Made up of eight or nine highly homologous variants, a TCR beta motif appeared characteristic of ankylosing spondylitis blood. Disease-linked clones, CD8+, were relatively rare in peripheral blood.

The chain couples TRBV19 to TRBJ1-6; D is unresolved. The sequencing sample was made of blood, either unsorted or a sorted T cell fraction (not recorded which). The source of this sequence is a male donor with ankylosing spondylitis or in good health (not recorded which). The DNA of the CDR3 is TGTGCCACCCACGAGACCTCGGATTCACCCCTCCACTTT. As protein: CATHETSDSPLHF.